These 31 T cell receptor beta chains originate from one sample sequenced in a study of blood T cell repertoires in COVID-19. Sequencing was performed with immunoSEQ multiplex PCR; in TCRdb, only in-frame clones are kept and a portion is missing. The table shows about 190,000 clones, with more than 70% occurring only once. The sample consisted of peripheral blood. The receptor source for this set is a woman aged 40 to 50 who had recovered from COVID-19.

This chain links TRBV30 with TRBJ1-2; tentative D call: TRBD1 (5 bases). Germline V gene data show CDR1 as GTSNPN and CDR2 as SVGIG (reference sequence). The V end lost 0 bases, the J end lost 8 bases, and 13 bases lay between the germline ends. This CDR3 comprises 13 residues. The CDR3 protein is CAWSVMGTGGYTF. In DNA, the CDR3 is TGTGCCTGGAGTGTGATGGGGACTGGCGGCTACACCTTC.

The chain's CDR3 is CAWTPQRDEKLFF. The CDR3 DNA reads as TGTGCCTGGACCCCCCAGCGCGATGAAAAACTGTTTTTT. V and J are TRBV30 and TRBJ1-4; D ambiguous. The CDR3 runs 13 residues. The V and J ends lost 4 bases and 6 bases respectively, with 12 bases between them. Germline V gives CDR1 GTSNPN, CDR2 SVGIG (reference sequence).

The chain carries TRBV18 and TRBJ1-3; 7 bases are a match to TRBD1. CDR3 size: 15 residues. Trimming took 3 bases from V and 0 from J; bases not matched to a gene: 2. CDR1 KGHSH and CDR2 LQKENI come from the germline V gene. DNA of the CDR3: TGTGCCAGCTCACCCAGGGACAGCTCTGGAAACACCATATATTTT. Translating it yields CASSPRDSSGNTIYF.

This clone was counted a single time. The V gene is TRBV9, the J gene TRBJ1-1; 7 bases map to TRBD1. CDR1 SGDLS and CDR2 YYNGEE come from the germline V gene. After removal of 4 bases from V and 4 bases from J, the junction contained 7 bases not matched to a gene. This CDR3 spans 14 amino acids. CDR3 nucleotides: TGTGCCAGCAGCTTGGGACAGAGATTCACTGAAGCTTTCTTT. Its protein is CASSLGQRFTEAFF.

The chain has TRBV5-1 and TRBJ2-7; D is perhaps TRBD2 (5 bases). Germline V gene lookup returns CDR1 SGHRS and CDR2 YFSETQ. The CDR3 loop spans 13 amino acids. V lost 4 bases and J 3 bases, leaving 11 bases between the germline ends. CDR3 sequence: CASSRRGDYEQYF. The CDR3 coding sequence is TGCGCCAGCAGCCGCCGGGGAGACTACGAGCAGTACTTC.

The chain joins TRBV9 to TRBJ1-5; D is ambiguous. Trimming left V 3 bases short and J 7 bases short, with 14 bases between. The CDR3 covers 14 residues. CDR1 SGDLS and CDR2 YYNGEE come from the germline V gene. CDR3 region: CASSETGSQQPQHF. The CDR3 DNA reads TGTGCCAGCAGCGAAACGGGAAGCCAGCAGCCCCAGCATTTT.

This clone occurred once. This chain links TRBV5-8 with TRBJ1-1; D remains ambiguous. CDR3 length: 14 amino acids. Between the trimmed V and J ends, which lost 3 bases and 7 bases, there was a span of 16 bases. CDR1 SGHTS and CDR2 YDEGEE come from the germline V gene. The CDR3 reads CASSSGERGFEAFF. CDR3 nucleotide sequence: TGTGCCAGCAGCTCCGGCGAGCGCGGTTTTGAAGCTTTCTTT.

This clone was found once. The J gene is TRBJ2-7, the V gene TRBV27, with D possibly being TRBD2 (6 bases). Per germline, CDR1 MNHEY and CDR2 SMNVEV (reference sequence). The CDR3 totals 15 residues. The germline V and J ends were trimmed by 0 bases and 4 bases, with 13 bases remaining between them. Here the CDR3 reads CASSLSSGLGYEQYF. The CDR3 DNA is TGTGCCAGCAGTTTATCAAGCGGGCTTGGGTACGAGCAGTACTTC.

CDR3 loop: CASSQEISQFNYGYTF. CDR3 DNA sequence: TGTGCCAGCAGCCAAGAGATTTCACAGTTTAACTATGGCTACACCTTC. V gene TRBV3-1 (or the pseudogene TRBV3-2) combines with J gene TRBJ1-2; D remains ambiguous. Trimming took 0 bases from V and 1 from J, leaving 12 bases between them. The CDR3 sequence is 16 residues long. Germline loops: CDR1 LGHDT, CDR2 YNNKEL (reference sequence).

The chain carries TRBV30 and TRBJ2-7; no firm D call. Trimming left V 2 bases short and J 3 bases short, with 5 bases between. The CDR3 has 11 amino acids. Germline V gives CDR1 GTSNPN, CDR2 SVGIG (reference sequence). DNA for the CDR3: TGTGCCTGGAGTACGGTCTACGAGCAGTACTTC. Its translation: CAWSTVYEQYF.

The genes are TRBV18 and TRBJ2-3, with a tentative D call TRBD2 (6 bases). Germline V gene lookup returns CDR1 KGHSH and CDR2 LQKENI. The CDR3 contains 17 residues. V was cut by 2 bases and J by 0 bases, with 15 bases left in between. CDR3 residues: CASSPFVLAASTDTQYF. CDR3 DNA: TGTGCCAGCTCACCATTTGTTTTAGCGGCGAGCACAGATACGCAGTATTTT.

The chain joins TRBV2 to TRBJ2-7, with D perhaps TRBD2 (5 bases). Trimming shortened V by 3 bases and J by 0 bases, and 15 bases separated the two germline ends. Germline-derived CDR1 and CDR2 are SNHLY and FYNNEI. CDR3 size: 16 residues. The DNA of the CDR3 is TGTGCCAGCAGTGACCAAGAGCGGCGAAGCTCCTACGAGCAGTACTTC. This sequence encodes CASSDQERRSSYEQYF.

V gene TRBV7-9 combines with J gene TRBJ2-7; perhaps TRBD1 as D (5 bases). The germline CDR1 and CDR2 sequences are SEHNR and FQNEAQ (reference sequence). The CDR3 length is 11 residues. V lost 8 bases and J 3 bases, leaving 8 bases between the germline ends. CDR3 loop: CASVQDYEQYF. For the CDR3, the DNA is TGTGCCAGCGTACAGGACTACGAGCAGTACTTC.

DNA for the CDR3: TGCGCCAGCAGCTTGGTAGCGGGAGCCTACGAGCAGTACTTC. Protein: CASSLVAGAYEQYF. The V gene is TRBV5-1, the J gene TRBJ2-7, with 9 positions matching TRBD2. Germline V gene data show CDR1 as SGHRS and CDR2 as YFSETQ. CDR3 length: 14 amino acids. Losses at the gene ends were 0 bases for V and 2 bases for J; bases not matched to a gene: 0.

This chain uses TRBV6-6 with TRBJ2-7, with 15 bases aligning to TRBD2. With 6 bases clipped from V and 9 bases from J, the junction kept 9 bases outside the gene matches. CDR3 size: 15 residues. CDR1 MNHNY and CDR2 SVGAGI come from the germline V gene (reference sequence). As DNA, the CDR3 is TGTGCCAGCAGGGAGGGGGGACTAGCGGGAGGTCGGCAGTACTTC. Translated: CASREGGLAGGRQYF.

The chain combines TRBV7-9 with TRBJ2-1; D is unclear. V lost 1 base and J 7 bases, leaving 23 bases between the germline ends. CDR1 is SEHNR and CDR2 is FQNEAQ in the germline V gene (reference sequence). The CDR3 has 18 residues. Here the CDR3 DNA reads TGTGCCAGCAGCTTAGTAGCCCCCTGGAAGTCGGGTCGGAATGAGCAGTTCTTC. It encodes CASSLVAPWKSGRNEQFF.

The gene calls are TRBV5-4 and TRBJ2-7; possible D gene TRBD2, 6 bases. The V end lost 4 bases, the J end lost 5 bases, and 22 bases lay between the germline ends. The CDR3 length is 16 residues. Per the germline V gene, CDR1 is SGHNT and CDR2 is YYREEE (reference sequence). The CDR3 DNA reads TGTGCCAGCAGCCCGGGGAGGTGGCAGGGTGACCACGAGCAGTACTTC. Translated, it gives CASSPGRWQGDHEQYF.

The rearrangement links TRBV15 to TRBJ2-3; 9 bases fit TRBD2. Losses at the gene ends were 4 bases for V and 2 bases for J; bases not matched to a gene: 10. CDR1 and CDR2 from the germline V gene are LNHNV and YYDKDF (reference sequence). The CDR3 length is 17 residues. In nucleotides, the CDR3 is TGTGCCACCAGCAACTATTTAGCGGGAGAAGCCACAGATACGCAGTATTTT. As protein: CATSNYLAGEATDTQYF.

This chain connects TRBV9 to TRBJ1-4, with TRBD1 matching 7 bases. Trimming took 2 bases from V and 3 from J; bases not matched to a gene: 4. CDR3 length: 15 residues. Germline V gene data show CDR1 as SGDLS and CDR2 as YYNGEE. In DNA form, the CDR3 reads TGTGCCAGCAGCGTTGTAACAGGGGCTAATGAAAAACTGTTTTTT. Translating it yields CASSVVTGANEKLFF. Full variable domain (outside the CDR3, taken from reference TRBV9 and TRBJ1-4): DSGVTQTPKHLITATGQRVTLRCSPRSGDLSVYWYQQSLDQGLQFLIQYYNGEERAKGNILERFSAQQFPDLHSELNLSSLELGDSALYFCASSVVTGANEKLFFGSGTQLSVL.

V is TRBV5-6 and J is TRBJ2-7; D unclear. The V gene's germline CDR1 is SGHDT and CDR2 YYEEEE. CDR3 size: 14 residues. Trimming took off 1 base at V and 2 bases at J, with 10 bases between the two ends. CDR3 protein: CASSLYSYAYEQYF. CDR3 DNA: TGTGCCAGCAGCTTGTACAGTTACGCCTACGAGCAGTACTTC.

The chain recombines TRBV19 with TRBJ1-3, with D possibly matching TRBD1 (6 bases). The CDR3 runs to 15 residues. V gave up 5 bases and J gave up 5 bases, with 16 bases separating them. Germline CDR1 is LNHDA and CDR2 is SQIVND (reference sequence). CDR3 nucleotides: TGTGCCAGTAGTGTTCAGGGGTTCGCACGAAACACCATATATTTT. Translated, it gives CASSVQGFARNTIYF.

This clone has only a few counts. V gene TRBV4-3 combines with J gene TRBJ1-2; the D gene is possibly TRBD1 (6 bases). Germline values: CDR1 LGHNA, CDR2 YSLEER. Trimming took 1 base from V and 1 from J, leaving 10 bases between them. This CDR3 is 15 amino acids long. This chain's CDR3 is CASSQAARGNYGYTF. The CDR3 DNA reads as TGCGCCAGCAGCCAAGCAGCCAGGGGTAACTATGGCTACACCTTC.

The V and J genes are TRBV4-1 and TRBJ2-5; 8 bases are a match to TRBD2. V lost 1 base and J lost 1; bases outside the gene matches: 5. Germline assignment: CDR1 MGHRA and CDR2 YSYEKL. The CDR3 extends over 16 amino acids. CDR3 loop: CASSQGLTSGQETQYF. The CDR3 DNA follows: TGCGCCAGCAGCCAAGGTCTTACTAGCGGCCAAGAGACCCAGTACTTC.

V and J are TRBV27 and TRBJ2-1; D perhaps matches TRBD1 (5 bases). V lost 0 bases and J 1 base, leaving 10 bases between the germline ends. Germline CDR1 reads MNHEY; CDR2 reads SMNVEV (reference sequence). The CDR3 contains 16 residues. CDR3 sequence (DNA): TGTGCCAGCAGTTTATCAGGGGCCGGTTCCTACAATGAGCAGTTCTTC. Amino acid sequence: CASSLSGAGSYNEQFF.

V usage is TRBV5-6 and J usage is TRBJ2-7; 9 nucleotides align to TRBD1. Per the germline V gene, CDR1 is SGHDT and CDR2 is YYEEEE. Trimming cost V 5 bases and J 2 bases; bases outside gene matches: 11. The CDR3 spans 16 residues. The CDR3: CASRIWGQGNPYEQYF. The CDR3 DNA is TGTGCCAGCAGAATCTGGGGACAGGGAAACCCCTACGAGCAGTACTTC.

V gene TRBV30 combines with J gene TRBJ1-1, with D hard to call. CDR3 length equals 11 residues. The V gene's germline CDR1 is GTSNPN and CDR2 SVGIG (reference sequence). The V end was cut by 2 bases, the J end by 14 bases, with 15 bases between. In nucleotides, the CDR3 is TGTGCCTGGAGTCGTTTAGAATCTGCCTTCTTT. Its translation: CAWSRLESAFF.

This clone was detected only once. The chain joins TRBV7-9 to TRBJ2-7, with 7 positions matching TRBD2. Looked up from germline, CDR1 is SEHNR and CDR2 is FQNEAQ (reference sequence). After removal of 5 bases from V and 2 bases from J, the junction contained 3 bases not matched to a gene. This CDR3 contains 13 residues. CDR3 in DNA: TGTGCCAGCAGCCTCGCGGGGGCCTACGAGCAGTACTTC. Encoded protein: CASSLAGAYEQYF.

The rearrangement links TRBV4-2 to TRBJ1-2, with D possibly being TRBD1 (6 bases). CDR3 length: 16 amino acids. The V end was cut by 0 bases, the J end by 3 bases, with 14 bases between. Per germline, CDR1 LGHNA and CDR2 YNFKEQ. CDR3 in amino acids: CASSQDAGASHYGYTF. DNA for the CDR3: TGTGCCAGCAGCCAAGACGCGGGGGCCTCCCACTATGGCTACACCTTC.

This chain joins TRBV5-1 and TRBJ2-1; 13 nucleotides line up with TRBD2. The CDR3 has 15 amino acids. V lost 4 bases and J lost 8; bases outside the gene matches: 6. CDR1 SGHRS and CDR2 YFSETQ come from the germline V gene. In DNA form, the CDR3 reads TGCGCCAGCAGCCCCACTAGCGGGAGGGCCGATGAGCAGTTCTTC. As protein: CASSPTSGRADEQFF. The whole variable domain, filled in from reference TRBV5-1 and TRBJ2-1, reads KAGVTQTPRYLIKTRGQQVTLSCSPISGHRSVSWYQQTPGQGLQFLFEYFSETQRNKGNFPGRFSGRQFSNSRSEMNVSTLELGDSALYLCASSPTSGRADEQFFGPGTRLTVL.

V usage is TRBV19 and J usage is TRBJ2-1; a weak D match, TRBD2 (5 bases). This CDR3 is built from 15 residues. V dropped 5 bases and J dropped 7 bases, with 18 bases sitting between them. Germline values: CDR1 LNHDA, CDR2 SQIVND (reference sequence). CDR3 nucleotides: TGTGCCAGTAGTGGAGGAAAAGCGCTCTTAAATGAGCAGTTCTTC. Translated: CASSGGKALLNEQFF.

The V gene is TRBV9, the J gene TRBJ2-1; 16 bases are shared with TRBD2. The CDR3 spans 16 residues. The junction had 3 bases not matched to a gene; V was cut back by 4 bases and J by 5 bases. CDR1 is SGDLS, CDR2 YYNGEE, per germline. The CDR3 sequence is CASSRGLAGGNNEQFF. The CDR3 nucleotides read TGTGCCAGCAGCAGGGGACTAGCGGGAGGGAACAATGAGCAGTTCTTC.